Below, one T cell receptor beta chain is given with its context. The data are from a study of blood T cell repertoires in COVID-19. Study information: Specimens from acute and convalescent COVID-19 originated in the United States, Italy and Spain.

This CDR3 is 15 amino acids long. Losses at the gene ends were 2 bases for V and 8 bases for J; bases not matched to a gene: 8. Germline CDR1 reads GTSNPN; CDR2 reads SVGIG (reference sequence). Per the authors' pipeline: How many nucleated cells were present was estimated from reference gene primer amplification. This table comes from immunoSEQ multiplex PCR, and its TCRdb copy is limited to in-frame clones, with some not included. The V and J calls and clone size are taken from that table; D and trimming were inferred from the DNA. This table has roughly 100,000 clones, around 90% appearing once. The V gene is TRBV30, the J gene TRBJ1-6, with 8 positions matching TRBD1. The sequence came from a man over 45 with active or convalescent COVID-19. The sequencing sample was made of peripheral blood. CDR3 DNA sequence: TGTGCCTGGAGTTCCGGACAGGGAGTAGATTCACCCCTCCACTTT. It encodes CAWSSGQGVDSPLHF.